Shown below are 9 T cell receptor beta chains from a single sample sequenced in a study of T cell responses to AZD1222 COVID-19 vaccine (dated by TCRdb to the early 2020s). Libraries came from the immunoSEQ multiplex PCR assay. TCRdb carries this immuneACCESS record with in-frame sequences only. Its versions omit some clonotypes, under half of them owing to an unresolved V gene in the studies checked, with the rest unexplained. The sample contains about 140,000 clones, roughly 90% of them found a single time. The ten largest clones add up to roughly 5.1% of the sample. The time point label, as the study defines it: baseline before first vaccination. The sequences come from peripheral blood, collected on day 0 of AZD1222 vaccination. Receptor source: an adult in good health.

This clone occurred once. J is TRBJ2-1 and V is TRBV6-4; 14 nucleotides align to TRBD2. The germline CDR1 and CDR2 sequences are MRHNA and SNTAGT. The CDR3 spans 18 residues. Trimming at V came to 6 bases and at J to 2 bases, leaving 9 bases not matched to a gene. CDR3 DNA sequence: TGTGCCAGCAGGGGACCGGGACTAGCGGGAGTGCCCTACAATGAGCAGTTCTTC. This gives the protein CASRGPGLAGVPYNEQFF.

The CDR3 is CASLRLPGPGGTEAFF. In nucleotides, the CDR3 is TGTGCCAGCTTACGACTCCCGGGACCAGGGGGCACTGAAGCTTTCTTT. V and J are TRBV2 and TRBJ1-1, with 7 bases fitting TRBD1. Germline V gives CDR1 SNHLY, CDR2 FYNNEI. The length of the CDR3 is 16 residues. Losses at the gene ends were 8 bases for V and 4 bases for J; bases not matched to a gene: 16. The entire variable domain, with the rest obtained from reference TRBV2 and TRBJ1-1, is as follows: EPEVTQTPSHQVTQMGQEVILRCVPISNHLYFYWYRQILGQKVEFLVSFYNNEISEKSEIFDDQFSVERPDGSNFTLKIRSTKLEDSAMYFCASLRLPGPGGTEAFFGQGTRLTVV.

The chain links TRBV28 to TRBJ1-2; no clear D gene. Trimming took 3 bases from V and 3 from J, leaving 8 bases between them. Germline V CDR1 and CDR2: MDHEN, SYDVKM. The CDR3 is 13 residues long. The CDR3 DNA sequence: TGTGCCAGCAGTTTGTCGGGCGACTATGGCTACACCTTC. Its translation: CASSLSGDYGYTF.

Regarding this clone: Other DNA sequences of this sample code for an identical CDR3. The chain is built from TRBV29-1 and TRBJ1-2; D remains ambiguous. V was trimmed by 3 bases and J by 1 base, leaving 6 bases between them. Germline values: CDR1 SQVTM, CDR2 ANQGSEA. This CDR3 has 12 amino acids. The chain's CDR3 is CSVDRVNYGYTF. DNA of the CDR3: TGCAGCGTTGATCGGGTTAACTATGGCTACACCTTC.

The chain links TRBV29-1 to TRBJ1-2; 7 nucleotides agree with TRBD1. There are 13 residues in the CDR3. Looked up from germline, CDR1 is SQVTM and CDR2 is ANQGSEA. Germline trimming cut 5 bases from V and 3 bases from J; bases unmatched to any gene: 6. This chain's CDR3 is CSVLTGEDYGYTF. CDR3 in DNA: TGCAGCGTTCTTACAGGGGAGGACTATGGCTACACCTTC.

The genes are TRBV28 and TRBJ2-7; TRBD2 agrees at 7 bases. Per the germline V gene, CDR1 is MDHEN and CDR2 is SYDVKM. The CDR3 consists of 13 residues. V trimming: 2 bases; J trimming: 4 bases; junction bases outside the gene matches: 2. The CDR3, as DNA: TGTGCCAGCAGTTTAGGGGGGGAATACGAGCAGTACTTC. Translation gives CASSLGGEYEQYF.

The chain joins TRBV5-4 to TRBJ2-1; 8 bases are shared with TRBD1. The trim removed 3 bases at V and 5 bases at J, leaving 10 bases unmatched. Germline CDR1 is SGHNT and CDR2 is YYREEE (reference sequence). The CDR3 sequence is 16 residues long. CDR3 bases: TGTGCCAGCAGCTCACCCCAGGGGGCCGTAAACAATGAGCAGTTCTTC. It specifies CASSSPQGAVNNEQFF. Filled out from reference TRBV5-4 and TRBJ2-1, the complete variable domain reads ETGVTQSPTHLIKTRGQQVTLRCSSQSGHNTVSWYQQALGQGPQFIFQYYREEENGRGNFPPRFSGLQFPNYSSELNVNALELDDSALYLCASSSPQGAVNNEQFFGPGTRLTVL.

The chain links TRBV5-8 to TRBJ1-2, with 9 bases lining up with TRBD1. From germline, CDR1 is SGHTS and CDR2 YDEGEE. With 4 bases clipped from V and 3 bases from J, the junction kept 4 bases outside the gene matches. This CDR3 has 14 residues. The CDR3 loop is CASSTRTGDYGYTF. CDR3 DNA: TGTGCCAGCAGCACCCGGACAGGGGACTATGGCTACACCTTC.

The chain recombines TRBV7-8 with TRBJ2-7; D not certain. Trimming pared 3 bases from V and 2 bases from J, leaving 5 bases between. Germline V gives CDR1 SGHVS, CDR2 FQNEAQ. The CDR3 loop spans 12 amino acids. CDR3 sequence: CASSFTAYEQYF. In DNA form, the CDR3 reads TGTGCCAGCAGCTTTACAGCCTACGAGCAGTACTTC.